Shown below are 29 T cell receptor beta chains from a single sample sequenced in a study of cytomegalovirus exposure and HLA in healthy donors. PCR employed 60 Vbeta and 13 Jbeta primers. Method: immunoSEQ multiplex PCR; TCRdb's copy keeps in-frame clones and lacks some. The sample gives over 80,000 clones, 73% of which show up once; over 3% is in the top ten. Sequenced material: PBMCs. Receptors originate from a man aged 40-49 years in good health and CMV-seronegative.

This clone was seen a handful of times. The gene calls are TRBV4-2 and TRBJ1-5; D is possibly TRBD1 (6 bases). CDR1 is LGHNA, CDR2 YNFKEQ, per germline. The CDR3 totals 17 residues. The V end lost 0 bases, the J end lost 3 bases, and 15 bases lay between the germline ends. The CDR3 DNA sequence: TGTGCCAGCAGCCAAGATTGGGGACAAGGGCACAATCAGCCCCAGCATTTT. It codes for CASSQDWGQGHNQPQHF.

V gene TRBV7-8 combines with J gene TRBJ1-1; D may be TRBD1 (6 bases). The CDR3 is 13 residues long. Between the trimmed V and J ends, which lost 1 base and 8 bases, there was a span of 11 bases. Germline-derived CDR1 and CDR2 are SGHVS and FQNEAQ. The CDR3 region has the DNA TGTGCCAGCAGCTTAGTGCAGGGGACCGAAGCTTTCTTT. It encodes CASSLVQGTEAFF.

The rearrangement uses TRBV5-1 and TRBJ2-3; D call uncertain. The V gene's germline CDR1 is SGHRS and CDR2 YFSETQ. The CDR3 has 14 residues. V lost 2 bases, J lost 3 bases, and 10 bases lay in between. The CDR3 DNA is TGCGCCAGCAGCTTAGACACTGGTACAGATACGCAGTATTTT. Its translation: CASSLDTGTDTQYF.

The genes are TRBV11-2 and TRBJ2-1; TRBD2 agrees at 13 bases. The CDR3 is 15 residues long. Per germline, CDR1 SGHAT and CDR2 FQNNGV. V lost 3 bases, J lost 11 bases, and 7 bases stayed unmatched. Written as DNA, the CDR3 is TGTGCCAGCAGCTTCACCGGGACTAGCGGGGTACAGCAGTTCTTC. Translating gives CASSFTGTSGVQQFF.

This clone was counted a few times. This chain links TRBV23-1 with TRBJ2-7; D remains ambiguous. TRBV23-1 belongs to the ORF category, with a function that is uncertain. This CDR3 region has 16 residues. Trimming removed 2 bases at V and 2 bases at J, with 16 bases between. The CDR3 DNA reads TGCGCCAGCAGTCAAGAGTGGGCATCTTCCCCCTACGAGCAGTACTTC. Translating it yields CASSQEWASSPYEQYF.

The chain employs TRBV19 and TRBJ1-5, with D possibly matching TRBD1 (6 bases). V dropped 3 bases and J dropped 2 bases, with 11 bases sitting between them. CDR1 is LNHDA and CDR2 is SQIVND in the germline V gene (reference sequence). This CDR3 spans 15 amino acids. The chain's CDR3 is CASSIQGKGNQPQHF. CDR3 DNA: TGTGCCAGTAGTATTCAGGGGAAAGGCAATCAGCCCCAGCATTTT. The full variable domain, with the rest looked up from reference TRBV19 and TRBJ1-5, is DGGITQSPKYLFRKEGQNVTLSCEQNLNHDAMYWYRQDPGQGLRLIYYSQIVNDFQKGDIAEGYSVSREKKESFPLTVTSAQKNPTAFYLCASSIQGKGNQPQHFGDGTRLSIL.

The chain has TRBV6-4 and TRBJ1-1, with 9 positions matching TRBD1. V lost 4 bases and J lost 1; bases outside the gene matches: 4. This CDR3 has 15 residues. Germline V CDR1 and CDR2: MRHNA, SNTAGT. The CDR3 loop is CASSADRGKNTEAFF. The CDR3 nucleotides read TGTGCCAGCAGTGCGGACAGGGGTAAGAACACTGAAGCTTTCTTT.

The chain joins TRBV6-5 to TRBJ2-1, with TRBD2 identical over 7 bases. The CDR3 has 16 amino acids. The J segment lost 7 bases and the V segment lost 4 bases, leaving 13 bases of the junction unmatched. Germline CDR1 is MNHEY and CDR2 is SVGAGI. CDR3 nucleotide sequence: TGTGCCAGCAGTTCCCCGGTGGGGGGGGGTATGAATGAGCAGTTCTTC. As protein: CASSSPVGGGMNEQFF.

This clone appeared a few times. The chain joins TRBV4-1 to TRBJ2-7; 8 bases are shared with TRBD1. Germline V gene lookup returns CDR1 MGHRA and CDR2 YSYEKL. V lost 5 bases to trimming and J lost 6 bases; unmatched junction nucleotides: 9. The CDR3 runs to 14 residues. The CDR3 DNA is TGCGCCAGCAGCTACCGGACAGGGTCGGCCGAGCAGTACTTC. The encoded protein is CASSYRTGSAEQYF.

V and J are TRBV29-1 and TRBJ1-2; 10 bases align to TRBD1. CDR1 is SQVTM, CDR2 ANQGSEA, per germline. Unmatched junction bases numbered 6, after V lost 3 bases and J lost 8 bases. The CDR3 contains 13 residues. The CDR3 is CSVDDRGLGGYTF. The CDR3 DNA reads as TGCAGCGTTGACGACAGGGGGCTGGGGGGCTACACCTTC.

The V call is TRBV6-1, the J call TRBJ2-3, with a tentative D call TRBD1 (8 bases). The CDR3 contains 14 residues. The germline V gene has CDR1 MNHNS and CDR2 SASEGT. The V end lost 9 bases, the J end lost 4 bases, and 17 bases lay between the germline ends. The CDR3 DNA reads TGTGCCAGGGGGGGGCAGGGGGCGTCAGATACGCAGTATTTT. It encodes CARGGQGASDTQYF.

This clone was observed a single time. This CDR3 reads CASSLWNTGETQYF. CDR3 sequence (DNA): TGTGCCAGCAGTTTATGGAACACGGGAGAGACCCAGTACTTC. The chain is built from TRBV28 and TRBJ2-5; D is undetermined. The CDR3 loop spans 14 amino acids. Germline V gene lookup returns CDR1 MDHEN and CDR2 SYDVKM. With 0 bases removed from V and 4 bases from J, the gap between germline ends came to 9 bases.

V and J are TRBV27 and TRBJ1-1; D is perhaps TRBD1 (6 bases). The CDR3 runs to 14 residues. V was shortened by 5 bases and J by 3 bases, with 13 bases between the two germline ends. Looked up from germline, CDR1 is MNHEY and CDR2 is SMNVEV (reference sequence). CDR3 coding DNA: TGTGCCAGCAGTATTGGGGGGGCAGACACTGAAGCTTTCTTT. Translated: CASSIGGADTEAFF.

The V and J genes are TRBV7-8 and TRBJ1-3, with D unresolved. Germline-derived CDR1 and CDR2 are SGHVS and FQNEAQ. CDR3 length: 14 amino acids. V lost 6 bases and J 4 bases, leaving 13 bases between the germline ends. CDR3 DNA sequence: TGTGCCAGCAGGCAAGAGGATTCCGGAAACACCATATATTTT. Protein: CASRQEDSGNTIYF.

In DNA, the CDR3 is TGTGCCAGCAGCCAAGACCCTAGCGGGTTCTACGAGCAGTACTTC. Its protein is CASSQDPSGFYEQYF. The chain links TRBV4-2 to TRBJ2-7; 8 nucleotides match TRBD2. The germline V gene encodes CDR1 LGHNA and CDR2 YNFKEQ. Unmatched junction bases numbered 4, after V lost 0 bases and J lost 3 bases. CDR3 length: 15 amino acids.

V and J are TRBV4-3 and TRBJ2-7; 7 bases map to TRBD1. CDR3 length: 15 residues. V was pared by 4 bases and J by 4 bases, with 10 bases of the junction left unmatched. The germline CDR1 and CDR2 sequences are LGHNA and YSLEER. CDR3 protein: CASSPGTGVSYEQYF. The CDR3 DNA is TGCGCCAGCAGCCCAGGCACAGGGGTATCGTACGAGCAGTACTTC.

This clone was seen only a few times. This chain links TRBV5-4 with TRBJ2-1; 9 bases line up with TRBD2. The V and J ends lost 3 bases and 4 bases, in that order; junction bases with no gene match: 17. Germline V lookup: CDR1 SGHNT, CDR2 YYREEE (reference sequence). The CDR3 has 19 residues. This chain's CDR3 is CASSSNHQLAGGQYNEQFF. In DNA form, the CDR3 reads TGTGCCAGCAGCTCAAACCACCAACTGGCGGGGGGGCAGTACAATGAGCAGTTCTTC.

This sequence joins TRBV27 and TRBJ1-5, with TRBD1 identical over 7 bases. CDR3 length equals 14 residues. The germline gives CDR1 MNHEY, CDR2 SMNVEV (reference sequence). V lost 5 bases and J lost 3; bases outside the gene matches: 4. The CDR3 DNA is TGTGCCAGCAGTATCGGACAGGCCAATCAGCCCCAGCATTTT. It codes for CASSIGQANQPQHF.

The rearrangement uses TRBV28 and TRBJ2-4, with TRBD1 matching over 7 bases. This CDR3 has 19 amino acids. J gave up 0 bases and V 0 bases, and 11 bases lay outside the gene matches. From germline, CDR1 is MDHEN and CDR2 SYDVKM. The CDR3 sequence is CASSLWRQGNNLAKNIQYF. CDR3 bases: TGTGCCAGCAGTTTATGGCGACAGGGAAATAATTTAGCCAAAAACATTCAGTACTTC.

The chain recombines TRBV7-8 with TRBJ1-1; no firm D call. Germline CDR1 and CDR2: SGHVS and FQNEAQ. Trimming shortened V by 1 base and J by 6 bases, and 6 bases separated the two germline ends. The CDR3 covers 12 residues. The CDR3 region has the DNA TGTGCCAGCAGCTTAGTGGCGGCTGAAGCTTTCTTT. This codes for CASSLVAAEAFF.

This clone appeared a few times. The chain carries TRBV29-1 and TRBJ2-3; D remains unclear. Trimming left V 5 bases short and J 4 bases short, with 7 bases between. Germline V lookup: CDR1 SQVTM, CDR2 ANQGSEA. This CDR3 region has 11 residues. CDR3 loop: CSVRLADTQYF. In DNA, the CDR3 is TGCAGCGTTCGCTTAGCAGATACGCAGTATTTT.

The genes are TRBV6-5 and TRBJ2-7; TRBD1 might be the D (5 bases). Germline CDR1 MNHEY, CDR2 SVGAGI. The ends were cut back, 0 bases at V and 2 bases at J, with 14 bases in the middle. The CDR3 runs 16 residues. The CDR3, as DNA: TGTGCCAGCAGTTACTCGGAAGAGACAGTGGCCTACGAGCAGTACTTC. Protein: CASSYSEETVAYEQYF.

This clone was counted between two and nine times. This chain links TRBV4-3 with TRBJ2-3; weak D call: TRBD2 (6 bases). Trimming cost V 0 bases and J 5 bases, with 18 bases left between them. The CDR3 has 17 amino acids. The germline CDR1 and CDR2 sequences are LGHNA and YSLEER. Written as DNA, the CDR3 is TGCGCCAGCAGCCAAGAAAGGGAGGCTAGCGAGGAAGATACGCAGTATTTT. Its translation: CASSQEREASEEDTQYF.

This clone was seen just once. The chain couples TRBV20-1 to TRBJ2-5; tentative D call: TRBD1 (5 bases). The V end lost 4 bases, the J end lost 4 bases, and 7 bases lay between the germline ends. Germline assignment: CDR1 DFQATT and CDR2 SNEGSKA (reference sequence). The CDR3 sequence is 11 residues long. The CDR3 spells CSATRGETQYF. The CDR3 DNA reads TGCAGTGCTACTAGGGGAGAGACCCAGTACTTC.

The rearrangement joins TRBV18 to TRBJ2-7; TRBD1 matches at 7 bases. This CDR3 has 14 amino acids. Looked up from germline, CDR1 is KGHSH and CDR2 is LQKENI. V dropped 5 bases and J dropped 2; count of bases not matched to a gene: 6. DNA for the CDR3: TGTGCCAGCTCAGCCCCGGGACAGCCCTACGAGCAGTACTTC. Translated: CASSAPGQPYEQYF.

The V and J genes are TRBV4-2 and TRBJ2-3; TRBD2 is a possible D gene (5 bases). The CDR3 consists of 14 residues. Trimming removed 4 bases from V and 6 bases from J, with 14 bases in between. Germline loops: CDR1 LGHNA, CDR2 YNFKEQ. CDR3 DNA: TGTGCCAGCAGCCGAGGGCTCTTAACGGATACGCAGTATTTT. Translation gives CASSRGLLTDTQYF.

V usage is TRBV9 and J usage is TRBJ2-5, with D perhaps TRBD1 (5 bases). CDR1 is SGDLS, CDR2 YYNGEE, per germline. The length of the CDR3 is 15 residues. V shed 0 bases and J shed 1 base, with 10 bases lying between them. The CDR3 here is CASSVGPGLQETQYF. DNA of the CDR3: TGTGCCAGCAGCGTAGGGCCAGGGCTCCAAGAGACCCAGTACTTC. The complete variable domain, with remaining parts taken from reference TRBV9 and TRBJ2-5, reads DSGVTQTPKHLITATGQRVTLRCSPRSGDLSVYWYQQSLDQGLQFLIQYYNGEERAKGNILERFSAQQFPDLHSELNLSSLELGDSALYFCASSVGPGLQETQYFGPGTRLLVL.

The sample holds one count of this clone. The rearrangement joins TRBV27 to TRBJ2-3; D may be TRBD1 (5 bases). This CDR3 comprises 16 residues. Trimming pared 5 bases from V and 0 bases from J, leaving 15 bases between. Per the germline V gene, CDR1 is MNHEY and CDR2 is SMNVEV (reference sequence). CDR3 nucleotide sequence: TGTGCCAGCAGTCCCTCTAAGGGGCGGAGCACAGATACGCAGTATTTT. Its protein product is CASSPSKGRSTDTQYF.

This clone was found a few times. This chain uses TRBV28 with TRBJ1-5; TRBD1 is a possible D gene (5 bases). Germline V gene sequence: CDR1 MDHEN, CDR2 SYDVKM. The CDR3 is 16 residues long. V dropped 6 bases and J dropped 2 bases, with 17 bases sitting between them. In nucleotides, the CDR3 is TGTGCCAGCAGGGGGGGTCCCAGGGTTGGCAATCAGCCCCAGCATTTT. Its protein product is CASRGGPRVGNQPQHF.